Listed here are 14 T cell receptor beta chains from one sample, sequenced in a study of radiotherapy plus CTLA-4 blockade in lung cancer. Generated by immunoSEQ multiplex PCR, the TCRdb table keeps only in-frame clones and is missing some. The sample includes approximately 73,000 clones, roughly 87% seen only once; the top ten take 35% to 45%. The material was peripheral blood, obtained from a patient treated with radiotherapy plus ipilimumab. These receptor sequences come from a human donor with non-small cell lung cancer that progressed on radiotherapy plus ipilimumab.

The rearrangement uses TRBV18 and TRBJ2-7, with TRBD1 matching 10 bases. This CDR3 has 14 amino acids. Per the germline V gene, CDR1 is KGHSH and CDR2 is LQKENI. V lost 5 bases, J lost 6 bases, and 7 bases stayed unmatched. The CDR3 nucleotides are TGTGCCAGCTCAGAAAGGACAGGGGGGGTCGAGCAGTACGTC. It encodes CASSERTGGVEQYV.

The chain links TRBV6-6 to TRBJ1-1; possibly TRBD1 for D (5 bases). Germline CDR1 and CDR2: MNHNY and SVGAGI (reference sequence). The CDR3 has 16 amino acids. V dropped 7 bases and J dropped 4 bases, with 22 bases sitting between them. The CDR3 region is CASNIPGLGGLTEAFF. DNA for the CDR3: TGTGCCAGCAATATACCGGGACTGGGAGGGCTCACTGAAGCTTTCTTT.

The chain links TRBV6-1 to TRBJ2-4; D not resolved. V was cut by 6 bases and J by 0 bases, with 9 bases left in between. Germline CDR1 and CDR2: MNHNS and SASEGT. The CDR3 is 14 residues long. The DNA of the CDR3 is TGTGCCAGCAGCTATGACCTAGCCAAAAACATTCAGTACTTC. This encodes CASSYDLAKNIQYF.

This clone was detected only once. The CDR3: CASSYSGPPGNEQFF. CDR3 in DNA: TGTGCCAGCAGTTACTCCGGGCCCCCGGGCAATGAGCAGTTCTTC. The chain employs TRBV6-5 and TRBJ2-1; D remains unclear. The CDR3 covers 15 residues. Trimming removed 0 bases at V and 6 bases at J, with 12 bases between. The germline CDR1 and CDR2 sequences are MNHEY and SVGAGI.

This chain links TRBV27 with TRBJ2-2; 7 bases are a match to TRBD2. The CDR3 length is 15 residues. From germline, CDR1 is MNHEY and CDR2 SMNVEV (reference sequence). V lost 8 bases and J lost 7; bases outside the gene matches: 13. The chain's CDR3 is CASSKRDDDGGELFF. Here the CDR3 DNA reads TGTGCCAGCTCTAAGCGGGACGATGATGGCGGGGAGCTGTTTTTT.

V is TRBV27 and J is TRBJ2-3; no reliable D call. The CDR3 length is 14 residues. Trimming removed 3 bases at V and 8 bases at J, with 15 bases between. Germline CDR1 and CDR2: MNHEY and SMNVEV (reference sequence). The CDR3 loop reads CASSFSSREVTQYF. The CDR3 bases are TGTGCCAGCAGTTTTAGCTCCAGAGAGGTTACGCAGTATTTT.

The chain uses TRBV6-1 and TRBJ1-5; 7 nucleotides align to TRBD1. In germline, CDR1 is MNHNS, CDR2 SASEGT. The CDR3 consists of 17 residues. J lost 3 bases, V lost 4 bases, and 12 bases had no gene match. The CDR3 reads CASSGTPGGLYNQPQHF. The CDR3 nucleotides read TGTGCCAGCAGTGGAACCCCAGGGGGATTATACAATCAGCCCCAGCATTTT.

The CDR3, as DNA: TGTGCCAGCAGAGCTAGCCTTTTGACGGACGACGGGTGGGCGCCCGGGGAGCTGTTTTTT. Translation: CASRASLLTDDGWAPGELFF. V and J are TRBV2 and TRBJ2-2; D is possibly TRBD2 (5 bases). Trimming took 6 bases from V and 6 from J, leaving 32 bases between them. Germline lookup yields CDR1 SNHLY and CDR2 FYNNEI. CDR3 length equals 20 residues.

The rearrangement uses TRBV6-1 and TRBJ1-2, with D possibly matching TRBD1 (6 bases). V lost 1 base and J 8 bases, leaving 17 bases between the germline ends. CDR1 is MNHNS and CDR2 is SASEGT in the germline V gene. The CDR3 extends over 15 amino acids. CDR3 residues: CASSEEIGGPGGYTF. The CDR3 bases are TGTGCCAGCAGTGAAGAAATCGGGGGGCCGGGCGGCTACACCTTC.

The chain couples TRBV5-6 to TRBJ2-7; a possible D gene is TRBD1 (5 bases). The CDR3 spans 14 residues. V was pared by 0 bases and J by 0 bases, with 7 bases between. Germline lookup yields CDR1 SGHDT and CDR2 YYEEEE. The CDR3 sequence is CASSLGQGSYEQYF. Here the CDR3 DNA reads TGTGCCAGCAGCTTGGGGCAGGGCTCCTACGAGCAGTACTTC.

The V and J genes are TRBV28 and TRBJ1-2; D uncertain. The germline V and J ends were trimmed by 6 bases and 2 bases, with 7 bases remaining between them. From germline, CDR1 is MDHEN and CDR2 SYDVKM. The CDR3 consists of 12 residues. The CDR3 region has the DNA TGTGCCAGCAGAGAGGTAAACTATGGCTACACCTTC. Protein: CASREVNYGYTF.

The CDR3 DNA reads TGTGCCAGCAGCTTGGTGGGGGCAGAAAACACCATATATTTT. Translating gives CASSLVGAENTIYF. The chain recombines TRBV5-6 with TRBJ1-3; perhaps TRBD1 as D (6 bases). The germline V gene has CDR1 SGHDT and CDR2 YYEEEE. The CDR3 loop spans 14 amino acids. V gave up 0 bases and J gave up 6 bases, with 10 bases separating them. The full variable domain, rest sourced from reference TRBV5-6 and TRBJ1-3, is DAGVTQSPTHLIKTRGQQVTLRCSPKSGHDTVSWYQQALGQGPQFIFQYYEEEERQRGNFPDRFSGHQFPNYSSELNVNALLLGDSALYLCASSLVGAENTIYFGEGSWLTVV.

The chain is built from TRBV5-6 and TRBJ2-1; tentative D call: TRBD2 (7 bases). The CDR3 has 16 residues. The germline V gene encodes CDR1 SGHDT and CDR2 YYEEEE. Trimming stripped 2 bases from V and 3 bases from J, with 15 bases between. The CDR3 DNA follows: TGTGCCAGCAGCTTCCGGGGGGCGGGAGTCTACAATGAGCAGTTCTTC. Translating gives CASSFRGAGVYNEQFF.

The chain combines TRBV9 with TRBJ2-3; 8 bases line up with TRBD2. From germline, CDR1 is SGDLS and CDR2 YYNGEE. This CDR3 region has 17 residues. J gave up 4 bases and V 0 bases, and 10 bases lay outside the gene matches. DNA for the CDR3: TGTGCCAGCAGCGTAGAACGTAGTAGCGGGATGGCAGATACGCAGTATTTT. It translates to CASSVERSSGMADTQYF.